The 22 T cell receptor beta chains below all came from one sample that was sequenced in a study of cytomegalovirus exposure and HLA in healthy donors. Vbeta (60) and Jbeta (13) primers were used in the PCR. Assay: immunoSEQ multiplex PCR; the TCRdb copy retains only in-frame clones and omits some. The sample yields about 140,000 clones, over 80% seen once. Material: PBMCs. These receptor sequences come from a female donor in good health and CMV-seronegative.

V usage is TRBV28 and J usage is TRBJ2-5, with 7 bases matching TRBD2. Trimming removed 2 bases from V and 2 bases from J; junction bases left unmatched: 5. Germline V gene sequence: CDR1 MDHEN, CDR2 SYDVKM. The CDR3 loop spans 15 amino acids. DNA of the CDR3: TGTGCCAGCAGTTTAGCGGGAGCCCCTCAAGAGACCCAGTACTTC. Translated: CASSLAGAPQETQYF.

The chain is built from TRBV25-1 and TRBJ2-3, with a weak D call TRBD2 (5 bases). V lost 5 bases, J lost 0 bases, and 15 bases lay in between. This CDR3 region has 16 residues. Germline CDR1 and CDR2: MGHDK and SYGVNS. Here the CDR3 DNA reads TGTGCCAGCAGTTCCCTGTGGCTAGCTAGCACAGATACGCAGTATTTT. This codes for CASSSLWLASTDTQYF.

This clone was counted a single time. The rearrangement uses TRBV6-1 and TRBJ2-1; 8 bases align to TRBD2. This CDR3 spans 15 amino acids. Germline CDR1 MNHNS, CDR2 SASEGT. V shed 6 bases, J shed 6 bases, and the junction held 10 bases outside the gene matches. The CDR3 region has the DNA TGTGCCAGCAGGCCGACTGGACTAGCAGTCAATGAGCAGTTCTTC. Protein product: CASRPTGLAVNEQFF.

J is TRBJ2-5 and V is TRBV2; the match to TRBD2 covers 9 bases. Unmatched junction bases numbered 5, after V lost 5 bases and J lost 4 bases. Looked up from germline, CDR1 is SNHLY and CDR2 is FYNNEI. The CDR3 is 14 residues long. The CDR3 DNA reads TGTGCCAGCAGTCTAGCGGGAAGGGCAGAGACCCAGTACTTC. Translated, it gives CASSLAGRAETQYF.

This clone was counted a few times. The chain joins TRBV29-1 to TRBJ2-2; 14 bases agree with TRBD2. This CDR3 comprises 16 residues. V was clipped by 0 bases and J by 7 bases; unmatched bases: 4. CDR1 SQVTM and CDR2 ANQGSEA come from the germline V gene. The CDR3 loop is CSVEETSGRAVGELFF. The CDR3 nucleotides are TGCAGCGTTGAAGAGACTAGCGGGAGGGCCGTCGGGGAGCTGTTTTTT.

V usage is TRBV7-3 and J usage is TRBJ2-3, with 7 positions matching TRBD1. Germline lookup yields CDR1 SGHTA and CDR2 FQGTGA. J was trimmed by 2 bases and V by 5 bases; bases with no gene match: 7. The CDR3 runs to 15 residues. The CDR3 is CASSLRGLPTDTQYF. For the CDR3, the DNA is TGTGCCAGCAGCCTAAGGGGGCTACCCACAGATACGCAGTATTTT.

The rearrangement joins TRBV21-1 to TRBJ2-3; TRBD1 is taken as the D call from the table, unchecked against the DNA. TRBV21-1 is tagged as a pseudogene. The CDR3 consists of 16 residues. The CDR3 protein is CASSRVQRTPPSPRGF. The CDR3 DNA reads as TGTGCCAGCAGCAGAGTCCAGCGGACCCCTCCCTCCCCCAGGGGTTTT.

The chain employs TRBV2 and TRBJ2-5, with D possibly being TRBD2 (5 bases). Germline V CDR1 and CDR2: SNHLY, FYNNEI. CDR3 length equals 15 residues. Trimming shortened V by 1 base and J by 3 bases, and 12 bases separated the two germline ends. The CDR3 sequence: CASSEGRASEETQYF. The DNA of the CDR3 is TGTGCCAGCAGTGAAGGGCGGGCCTCGGAAGAGACCCAGTACTTC.

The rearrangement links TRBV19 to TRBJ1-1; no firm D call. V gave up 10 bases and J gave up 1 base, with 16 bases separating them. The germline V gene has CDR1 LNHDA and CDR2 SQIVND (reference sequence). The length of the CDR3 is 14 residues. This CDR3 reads CATTRIGSNTEAFF. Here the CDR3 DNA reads TGTGCCACGACTCGGATAGGATCGAACACTGAAGCTTTCTTT.

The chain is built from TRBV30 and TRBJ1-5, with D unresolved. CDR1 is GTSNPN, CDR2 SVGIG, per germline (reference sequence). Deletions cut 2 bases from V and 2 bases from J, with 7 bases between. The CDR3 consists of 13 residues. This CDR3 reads CAWSSAGNQPQHF. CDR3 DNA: TGTGCCTGGAGTTCGGCGGGCAATCAGCCCCAGCATTTT.

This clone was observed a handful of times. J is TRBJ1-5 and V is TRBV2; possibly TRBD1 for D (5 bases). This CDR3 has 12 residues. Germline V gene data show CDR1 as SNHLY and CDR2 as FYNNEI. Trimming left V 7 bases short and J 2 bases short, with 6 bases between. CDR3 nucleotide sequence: TGTGCCAGCACCAGGGGCAATCAGCCCCAGCATTTT. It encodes CASTRGNQPQHF. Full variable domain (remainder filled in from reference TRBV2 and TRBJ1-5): EPEVTQTPSHQVTQMGQEVILRCVPISNHLYFYWYRQILGQKVEFLVSFYNNEISEKSEIFDDQFSVERPDGSNFTLKIRSTKLEDSAMYFCASTRGNQPQHFGDGTRLSIL.

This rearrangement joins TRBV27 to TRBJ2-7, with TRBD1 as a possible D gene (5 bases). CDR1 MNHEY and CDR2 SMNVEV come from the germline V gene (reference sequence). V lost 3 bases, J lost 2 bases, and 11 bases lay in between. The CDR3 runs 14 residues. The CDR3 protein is CASSFGQGPYEQYF. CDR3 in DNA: TGTGCCAGCAGTTTCGGGCAGGGCCCCTACGAGCAGTACTTC.

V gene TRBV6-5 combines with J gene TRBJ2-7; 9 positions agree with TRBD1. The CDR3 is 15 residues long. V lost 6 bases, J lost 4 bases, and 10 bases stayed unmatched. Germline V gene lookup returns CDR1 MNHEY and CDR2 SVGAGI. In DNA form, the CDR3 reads TGTGCCAGCAGATCTGACAGGGGGAGGAATTACGAGCAGTACTTC. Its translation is CASRSDRGRNYEQYF.

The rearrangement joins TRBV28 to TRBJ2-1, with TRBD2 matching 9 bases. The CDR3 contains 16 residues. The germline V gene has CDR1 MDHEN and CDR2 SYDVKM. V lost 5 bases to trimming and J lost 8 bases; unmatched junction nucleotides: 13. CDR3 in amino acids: CASSTLGGRATYEQFF. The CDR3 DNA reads TGTGCCAGCAGTACCCTTGGCGGGAGGGCCACTTATGAGCAGTTCTTC.

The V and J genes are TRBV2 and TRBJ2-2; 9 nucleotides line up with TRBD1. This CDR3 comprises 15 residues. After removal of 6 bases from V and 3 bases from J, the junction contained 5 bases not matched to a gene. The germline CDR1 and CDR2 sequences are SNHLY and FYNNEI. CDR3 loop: CASRNRGRDTGELFF. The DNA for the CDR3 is TGTGCCAGCAGAAACAGGGGGCGCGACACCGGGGAGCTGTTTTTT.

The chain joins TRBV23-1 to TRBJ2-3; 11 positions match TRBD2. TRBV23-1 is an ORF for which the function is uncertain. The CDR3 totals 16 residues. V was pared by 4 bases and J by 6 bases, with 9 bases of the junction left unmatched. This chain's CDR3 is CASSPRLAGMVDTQYF. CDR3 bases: TGCGCCAGCAGTCCCCGACTAGCGGGGATGGTTGATACGCAGTATTTT.

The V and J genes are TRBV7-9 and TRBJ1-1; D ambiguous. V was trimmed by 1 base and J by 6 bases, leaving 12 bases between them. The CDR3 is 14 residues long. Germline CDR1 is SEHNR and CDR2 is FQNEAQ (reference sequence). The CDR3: CASSLDEAAAEAFF. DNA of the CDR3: TGTGCCAGCAGCTTAGATGAGGCCGCGGCTGAAGCTTTCTTT.

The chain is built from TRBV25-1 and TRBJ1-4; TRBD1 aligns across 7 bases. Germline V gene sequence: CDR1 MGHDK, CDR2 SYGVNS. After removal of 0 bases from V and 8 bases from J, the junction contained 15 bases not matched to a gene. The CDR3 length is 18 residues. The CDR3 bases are TGTGCCAGCAGTGAATATTACCATAGGGGGCGCCGGGAAGAAAAACTGTTTTTT. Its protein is CASSEYYHRGRREEKLFF.

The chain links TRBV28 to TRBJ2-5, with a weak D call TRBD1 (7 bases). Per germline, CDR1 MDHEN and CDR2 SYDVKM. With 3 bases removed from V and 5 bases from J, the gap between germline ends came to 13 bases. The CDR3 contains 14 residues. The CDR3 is CASSFTGAGETQYF. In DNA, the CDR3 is TGTGCCAGCAGTTTTACAGGGGCGGGGGAGACCCAGTACTTC.

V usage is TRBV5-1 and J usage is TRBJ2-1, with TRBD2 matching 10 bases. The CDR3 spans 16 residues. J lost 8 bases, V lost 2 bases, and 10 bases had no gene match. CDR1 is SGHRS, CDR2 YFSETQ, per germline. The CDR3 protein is CASSLGTSVRGDEQFF. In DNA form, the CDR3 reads TGCGCCAGCAGCTTAGGGACTAGCGTCCGAGGGGATGAGCAGTTCTTC.

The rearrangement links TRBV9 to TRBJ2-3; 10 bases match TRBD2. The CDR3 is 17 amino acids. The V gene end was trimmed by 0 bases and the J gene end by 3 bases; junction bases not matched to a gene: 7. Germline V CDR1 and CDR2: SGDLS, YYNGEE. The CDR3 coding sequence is TGTGCCAGCAGCGTAGCCCCTAGCGGGAGTGAGACAGATACGCAGTATTTT. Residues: CASSVAPSGSETDTQYF.

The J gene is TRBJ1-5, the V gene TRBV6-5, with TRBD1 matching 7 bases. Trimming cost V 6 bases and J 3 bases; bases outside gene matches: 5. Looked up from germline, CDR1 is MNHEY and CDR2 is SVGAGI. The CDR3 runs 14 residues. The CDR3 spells CASRAGGFNQPQHF. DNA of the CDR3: TGTGCCAGCAGGGCAGGGGGGTTCAATCAGCCCCAGCATTTT.